The next 14 T cell receptor beta chains were all read from a single sample in a study of immune evolution from preneoplasia to lung adenocarcinoma (dated by TCRdb to the early 2020s). Receptor amplification or capture employed the immunoSEQ multiplex PCR assay. TCRdb carries this immuneACCESS record with in-frame sequences only. Its versions omit some clonotypes, under half of them owing to an unresolved V gene in the studies checked, with the rest unexplained. The table for this sample lists about 4,900 clones; around nine tenths of them were counted only once. The ten most abundant clones make up 2% to 2.5% of the sample. The sample was FFPE atypical adenomatous hyperplasia tissue from the lung. Taken with the paper, the label for cell subset or site translates to: atypical adenomatous hyperplasia (AAH), lung preneoplasia. These receptors were obtained from a person in their 70s with lung adenocarcinoma.

V gene TRBV5-1 combines with J gene TRBJ2-3; D gene ambiguous. This CDR3 is built from 15 residues. V dropped 0 bases and J dropped 2 bases, with 10 bases sitting between them. CDR1 is SGHRS, CDR2 YFSETQ, per germline. CDR3 loop: CASSLVGNPTDTQYF. The CDR3 coding sequence is TGCGCCAGCAGCTTGGTAGGTAATCCCACAGATACGCAGTATTTT.

The rearrangement links TRBV16 to TRBJ1-2; 8 bases agree with TRBD1. After removal of 4 bases from V and 2 bases from J, the junction contained 6 bases not matched to a gene. CDR1 KGHSY and CDR2 FQNENV come from the germline V gene. The CDR3 sequence is 15 residues long. The CDR3 loop reads CASSLQGQVNYGYTF. CDR3 in DNA: TGTGCCAGCAGCCTTCAGGGACAGGTCAACTATGGCTACACCTTC.

This clone was recorded only once. The chain carries TRBV7-3 and TRBJ1-2, with a weak D call TRBD1 (6 bases). CDR3 length: 22 amino acids. CDR1 is SGHTA and CDR2 is FQGTGA in the germline V gene. The V end was cut by 5 bases, the J end by 1 base, with 35 bases between. CDR3 protein: CASSRPDRGGRGHRGVNYGYTF. In DNA form, the CDR3 reads TGTGCCAGCAGCCGCCCGGATAGGGGGGGCAGGGGACATAGGGGAGTTAACTATGGCTACACCTTC.

The genes are TRBV28 and TRBJ2-7, with a weak D call TRBD1 (6 bases). The CDR3 is 14 amino acids. Germline assignment: CDR1 MDHEN and CDR2 SYDVKM. Trimming shortened V by 6 bases and J by 2 bases, and 14 bases separated the two germline ends. The CDR3 spells CASRLQGNPYEQYF. The CDR3 DNA is TGTGCCAGCAGATTACAGGGAAACCCCTACGAGCAGTACTTC.

This chain connects TRBV28 to TRBJ2-3; possibly TRBD1 for D (6 bases). The CDR3 spans 14 residues. Germline V lookup: CDR1 MDHEN, CDR2 SYDVKM. Trimming cost V 6 bases and J 2 bases, with 12 bases left between them. DNA of the CDR3: TGTGCCAGCAGAAGAACAGGGAACACAGATACGCAGTATTTT. Its protein is CASRRTGNTDTQYF.

The chain links TRBV11-3 to TRBJ2-3; perhaps TRBD2 as D (5 bases). V was trimmed by 4 bases and J by 2 bases, leaving 10 bases between them. CDR3 length: 14 residues. Per the germline V gene, CDR1 is SGHNT and CDR2 is YENEEA. CDR3: CASSSGLITDTQYF. CDR3 DNA: TGTGCCAGCAGCTCAGGACTTATCACAGATACGCAGTATTTT.

V gene TRBV19 combines with J gene TRBJ1-2; D uncertain. The CDR3 is 12 residues long. V lost 7 bases and J lost 3, with 9 bases in between. The germline V gene has CDR1 LNHDA and CDR2 SQIVND (reference sequence). Written as DNA, the CDR3 is TGTGCCAGTATGTCAGGCGACTATGGCTACACCTTC. Its protein is CASMSGDYGYTF.

The chain is built from TRBV7-9 and TRBJ2-7; the match to TRBD1 covers 7 bases. After removal of 9 bases from V and 5 bases from J, the junction contained 10 bases not matched to a gene. This CDR3 has 13 residues. From germline, CDR1 is SEHNR and CDR2 FQNEAQ (reference sequence). CDR3 loop: CASGDRALDEQYF. The CDR3 region has the DNA TGTGCCAGTGGCGACAGGGCTCTTGACGAGCAGTACTTC. Supplemented by reference TRBV7-9 and TRBJ2-7, the full variable domain reads DTGVSQNPRHKITKRGQNVTFRCDPISEHNRLYWYRQTLGQGPEFLTYFQNEAQLEKSRLLSDRFSAERPKGSFSTLEIQRTEQGDSAMYLCASGDRALDEQYFGPGTRLTVT.

This rearrangement joins TRBV29-1 to TRBJ2-1; the D is unclear. V lost 6 bases, J lost 6 bases, and 18 bases lay in between. Germline CDR1 reads SQVTM; CDR2 reads ANQGSEA. The CDR3 has 14 amino acids. The CDR3 loop reads CSVYSPEVGNEQFF. CDR3 in DNA: TGCAGCGTCTATAGCCCAGAGGTTGGCAATGAGCAGTTCTTC.

This clone was detected only a few times. The rearrangement uses TRBV7-3 and TRBJ1-1, with a tentative D call TRBD1 (5 bases). This CDR3 contains 13 residues. Trimming removed 6 bases from V and 12 bases from J, with 20 bases in between. Looked up from germline, CDR1 is SGHTA and CDR2 is FQGTGA. The DNA of the CDR3 is TGTGCCAGCAGAGAACACCGGCAGGGATGGCCTTTCTTT. The encoded protein is CASREHRQGWPFF.

V gene TRBV28 combines with J gene TRBJ2-1, with D maybe TRBD1 (6 bases). V lost 6 bases and J 4 bases, leaving 13 bases between the germline ends. Germline V CDR1 and CDR2: MDHEN, SYDVKM. The length of the CDR3 is 14 residues. In nucleotides, the CDR3 is TGTGCCAGCAGCCGGGACATAAGGTACAATGAGCAGTTCTTC. As protein: CASSRDIRYNEQFF.

The gene calls are TRBV5-1 and TRBJ1-2; 9 bases map to TRBD1. CDR1 and CDR2 from the germline V gene are SGHRS and YFSETQ. J was trimmed by 5 bases and V by 10 bases; bases with no gene match: 21. This CDR3 has 17 amino acids. This chain's CDR3 is CARHHWDRVDQQYGYTF. Written as DNA, the CDR3 is TGCGCCCGACATCATTGGGACAGGGTCGATCAACAATATGGCTACACCTTC.

The chain employs TRBV4-1 and TRBJ1-6; the match to TRBD1 covers 8 bases. J was trimmed by 7 bases and V by 0 bases; bases with no gene match: 8. The germline V gene has CDR1 MGHRA and CDR2 YSYEKL. CDR3 length equals 17 residues. This CDR3 is CASSQEPGTGLNSPLHF. For the CDR3, the DNA is TGCGCCAGCAGCCAAGAACCGGGGACAGGCTTGAATTCACCCCTCCACTTT.

V and J are TRBV30 and TRBJ1-2, with D perhaps matching TRBD1 (5 bases). From germline, CDR1 is GTSNPN and CDR2 SVGIG (reference sequence). CDR3 length: 13 amino acids. V gave up 8 bases and J gave up 9 bases, with 22 bases separating them. The CDR3 coding sequence is TGTGCCCTACAAACTGGGGCCCTGGGGAGCTACACCTTC. Amino acids: CALQTGALGSYTF.